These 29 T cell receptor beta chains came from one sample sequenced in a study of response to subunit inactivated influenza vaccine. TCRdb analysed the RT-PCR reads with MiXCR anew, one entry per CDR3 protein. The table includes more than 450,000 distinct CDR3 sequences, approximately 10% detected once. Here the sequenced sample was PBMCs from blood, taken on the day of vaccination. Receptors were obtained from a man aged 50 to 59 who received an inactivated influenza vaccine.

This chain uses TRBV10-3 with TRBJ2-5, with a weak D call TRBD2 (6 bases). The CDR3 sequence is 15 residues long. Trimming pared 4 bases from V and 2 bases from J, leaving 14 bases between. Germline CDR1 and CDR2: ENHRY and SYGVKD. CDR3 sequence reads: CAISGRDGNQETQYF. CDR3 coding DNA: TGTGCCATCAGTGGGAGGGACGGCAATCAAGAGACCCAGTACTTC.

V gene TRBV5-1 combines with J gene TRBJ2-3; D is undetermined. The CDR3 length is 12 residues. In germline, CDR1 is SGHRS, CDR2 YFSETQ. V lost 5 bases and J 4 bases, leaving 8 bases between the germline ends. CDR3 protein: CASRVAPDTQYF. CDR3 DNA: TGCGCCAGCAGAGTAGCACCAGATACGCAGTATTTT.

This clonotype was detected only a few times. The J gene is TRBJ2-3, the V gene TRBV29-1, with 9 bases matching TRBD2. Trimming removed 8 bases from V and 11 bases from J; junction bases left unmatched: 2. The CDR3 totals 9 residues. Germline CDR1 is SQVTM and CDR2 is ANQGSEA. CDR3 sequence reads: CSTREGQYF. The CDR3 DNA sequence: TGCAGCACGCGGGAGGGGCAGTATTTT.

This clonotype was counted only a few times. The DNA for the CDR3 is TGCAGCGTTGACGGTCGGGTTGGCAGGGTGATGGGAACAGATACGCAGTATTTT. This sequence encodes CSVDGRVGRVMGTDTQYF. The chain carries TRBV29-1 and TRBJ2-3; TRBD1 is a possible D gene (5 bases). The CDR3 totals 18 residues. Germline loops: CDR1 SQVTM, CDR2 ANQGSEA. Trimming took off 3 bases at V and 3 bases at J, with 25 bases between the two ends.

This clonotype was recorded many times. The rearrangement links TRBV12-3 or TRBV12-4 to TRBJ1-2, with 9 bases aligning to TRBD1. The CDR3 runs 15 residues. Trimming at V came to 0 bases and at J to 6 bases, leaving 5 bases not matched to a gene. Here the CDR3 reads CASSLAGTGRDGYTF. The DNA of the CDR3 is TGTGCCAGCAGTTTAGCCGGGACAGGGAGGGATGGCTACACCTTC.

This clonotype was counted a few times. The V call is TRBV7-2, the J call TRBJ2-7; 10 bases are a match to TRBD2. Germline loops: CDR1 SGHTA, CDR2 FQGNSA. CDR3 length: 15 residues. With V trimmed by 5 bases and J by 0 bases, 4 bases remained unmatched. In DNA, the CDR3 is TGTGCCAGCAGCCCTAGCGGGGGTACCTCCTACGAGCAGTACTTC. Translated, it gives CASSPSGGTSYEQYF.

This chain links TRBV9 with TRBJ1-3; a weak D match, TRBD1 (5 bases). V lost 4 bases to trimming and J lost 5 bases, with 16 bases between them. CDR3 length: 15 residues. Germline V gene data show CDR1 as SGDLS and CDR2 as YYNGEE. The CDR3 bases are TGTGCCAGCAGCCCCATGGGAGGGGAGCGAAACACCATATATTTT. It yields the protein CASSPMGGERNTIYF.

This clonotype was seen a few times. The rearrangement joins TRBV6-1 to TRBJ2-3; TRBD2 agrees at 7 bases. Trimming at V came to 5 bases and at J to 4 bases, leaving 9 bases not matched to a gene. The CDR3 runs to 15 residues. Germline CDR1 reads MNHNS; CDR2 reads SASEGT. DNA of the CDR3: TGTGCCAGCAGTCTCCAAGCGGGATCACCAGATACGCAGTATTTT. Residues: CASSLQAGSPDTQYF.

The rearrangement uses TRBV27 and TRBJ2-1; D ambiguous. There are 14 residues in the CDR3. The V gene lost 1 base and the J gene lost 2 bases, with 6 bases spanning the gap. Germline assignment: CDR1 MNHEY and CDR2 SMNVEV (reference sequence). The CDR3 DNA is TGTGCCAGCAGTTTATACGGTGCCTACAATGAGCAGTTCTTC. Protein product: CASSLYGAYNEQFF.

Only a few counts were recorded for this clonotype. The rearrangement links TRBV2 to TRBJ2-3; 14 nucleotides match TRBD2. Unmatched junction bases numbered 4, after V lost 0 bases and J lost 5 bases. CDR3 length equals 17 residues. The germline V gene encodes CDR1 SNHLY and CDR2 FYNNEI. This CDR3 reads CASSEALGLAGGDTQYF. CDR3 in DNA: TGTGCCAGCAGTGAAGCGTTAGGACTAGCGGGAGGAGATACGCAGTATTTT. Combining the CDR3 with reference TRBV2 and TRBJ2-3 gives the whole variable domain EPEVTQTPSHQVTQMGQEVILRCVPISNHLYFYWYRQILGQKVEFLVSFYNNEISEKSEIFDDQFSVERPDGSNFTLKIRSTKLEDSAMYFCASSEALGLAGGDTQYFGPGTRLTVL.

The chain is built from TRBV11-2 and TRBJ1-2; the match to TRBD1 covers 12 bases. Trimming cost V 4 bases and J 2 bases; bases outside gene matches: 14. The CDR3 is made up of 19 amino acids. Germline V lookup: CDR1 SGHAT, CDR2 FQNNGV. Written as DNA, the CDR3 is TGTGCCAGCAGCTCCTCTCCCTACCGGGACAGGGGGCGAAACTATGGCTACACCTTC. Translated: CASSSSPYRDRGRNYGYTF.

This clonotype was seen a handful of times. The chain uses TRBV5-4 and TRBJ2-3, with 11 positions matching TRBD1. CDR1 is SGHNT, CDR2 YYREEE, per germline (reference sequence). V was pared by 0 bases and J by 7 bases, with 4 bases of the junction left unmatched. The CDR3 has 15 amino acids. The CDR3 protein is CASSLVGQGVNTQYF. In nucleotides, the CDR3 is TGTGCCAGCAGCTTGGTGGGACAGGGGGTGAATACGCAGTATTTT.

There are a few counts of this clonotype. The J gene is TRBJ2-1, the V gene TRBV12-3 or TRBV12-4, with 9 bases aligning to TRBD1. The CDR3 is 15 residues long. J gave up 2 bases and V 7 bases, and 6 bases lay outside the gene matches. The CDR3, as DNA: TGTGCCAGCAAAATAGACAGGGGGACCTACAATGAGCAGTTCTTC. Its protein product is CASKIDRGTYNEQFF.

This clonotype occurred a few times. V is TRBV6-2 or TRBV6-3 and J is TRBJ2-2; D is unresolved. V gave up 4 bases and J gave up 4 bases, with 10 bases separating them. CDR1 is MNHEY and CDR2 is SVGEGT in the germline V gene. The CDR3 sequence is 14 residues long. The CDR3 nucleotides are TGTGCCAGCAGTTCACGTGCTTCCACCGGGGAGCTGTTTTTT. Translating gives CASSSRASTGELFF.

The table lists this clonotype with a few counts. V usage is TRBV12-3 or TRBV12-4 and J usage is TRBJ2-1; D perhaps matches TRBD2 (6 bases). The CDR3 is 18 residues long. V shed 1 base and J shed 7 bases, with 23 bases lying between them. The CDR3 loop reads CASSLGYLGVAAENEQFF. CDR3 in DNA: TGTGCCAGCAGTTTAGGCTATTTAGGGGTAGCGGCTGAGAATGAGCAGTTCTTC.

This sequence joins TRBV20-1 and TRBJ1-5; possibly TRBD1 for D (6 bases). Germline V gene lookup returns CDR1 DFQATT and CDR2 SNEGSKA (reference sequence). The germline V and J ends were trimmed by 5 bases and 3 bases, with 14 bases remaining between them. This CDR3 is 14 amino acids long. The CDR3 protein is CSAPGGGINQPQHF. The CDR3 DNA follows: TGCAGTGCTCCCGGAGGGGGAATCAATCAGCCCCAGCATTTT.

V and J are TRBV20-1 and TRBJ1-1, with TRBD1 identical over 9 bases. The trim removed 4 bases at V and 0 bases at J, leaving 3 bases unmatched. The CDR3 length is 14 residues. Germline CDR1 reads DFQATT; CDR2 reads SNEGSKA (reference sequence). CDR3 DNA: TGCAGTGCTAAACAGGGGGCAATGAACACTGAAGCTTTCTTT. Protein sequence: CSAKQGAMNTEAFF.

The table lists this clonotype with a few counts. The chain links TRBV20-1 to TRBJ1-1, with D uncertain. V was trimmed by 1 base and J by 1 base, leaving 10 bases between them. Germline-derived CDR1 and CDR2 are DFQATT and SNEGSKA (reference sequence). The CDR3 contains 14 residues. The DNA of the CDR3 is TGCAGTGCTAGAGGTGGACCGACGAACACTGAAGCTTTCTTT. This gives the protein CSARGGPTNTEAFF.

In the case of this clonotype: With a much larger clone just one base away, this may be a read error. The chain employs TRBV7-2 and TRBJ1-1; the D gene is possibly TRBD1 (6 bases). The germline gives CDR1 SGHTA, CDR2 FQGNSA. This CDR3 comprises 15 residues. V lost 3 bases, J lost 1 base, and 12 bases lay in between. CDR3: CASSFGGPTNTEAFF. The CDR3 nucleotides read TGTGCCAGCAGCTTCGGGGGGCCAACGAACACTGAAGCTTTCTTT.

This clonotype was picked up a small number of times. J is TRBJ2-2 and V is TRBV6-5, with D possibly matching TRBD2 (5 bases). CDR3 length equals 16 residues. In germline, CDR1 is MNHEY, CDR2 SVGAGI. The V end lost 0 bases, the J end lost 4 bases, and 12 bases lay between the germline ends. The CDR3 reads CASSYSNWEPTGELFF. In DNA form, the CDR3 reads TGTGCCAGCAGTTACTCGAATTGGGAGCCCACCGGGGAGCTGTTTTTT.

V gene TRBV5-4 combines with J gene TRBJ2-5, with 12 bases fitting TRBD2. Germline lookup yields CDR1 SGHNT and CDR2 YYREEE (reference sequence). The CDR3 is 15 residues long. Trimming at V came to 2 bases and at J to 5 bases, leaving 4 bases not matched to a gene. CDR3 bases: TGTGCCAGCAGCTTCAGACTAGCGGGAGATGAGACCCAGTACTTC. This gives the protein CASSFRLAGDETQYF.

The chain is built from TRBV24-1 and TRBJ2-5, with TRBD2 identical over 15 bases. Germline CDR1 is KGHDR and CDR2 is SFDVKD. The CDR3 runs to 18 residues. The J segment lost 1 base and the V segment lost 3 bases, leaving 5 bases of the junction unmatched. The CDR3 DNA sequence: TGTGCCACCAGTGATGTGGGGACTAGCGGGAGGCCCCAAGAGACCCAGTACTTC. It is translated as CATSDVGTSGRPQETQYF.

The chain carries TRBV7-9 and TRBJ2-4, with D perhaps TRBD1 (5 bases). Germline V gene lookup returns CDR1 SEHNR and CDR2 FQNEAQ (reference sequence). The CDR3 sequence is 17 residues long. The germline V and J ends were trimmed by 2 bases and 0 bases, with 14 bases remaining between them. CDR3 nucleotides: TGTGCCAGCAGCTTATATCCGGACACCCTAGCCAAAAACATTCAGTACTTC. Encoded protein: CASSLYPDTLAKNIQYF. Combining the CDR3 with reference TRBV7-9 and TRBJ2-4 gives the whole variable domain DTGVSQNPRHKITKRGQNVTFRCDPISEHNRLYWYRQTLGQGPEFLTYFQNEAQLEKSRLLSDRFSAERPKGSFSTLEIQRTEQGDSAMYLCASSLYPDTLAKNIQYFGAGTRLSVL.

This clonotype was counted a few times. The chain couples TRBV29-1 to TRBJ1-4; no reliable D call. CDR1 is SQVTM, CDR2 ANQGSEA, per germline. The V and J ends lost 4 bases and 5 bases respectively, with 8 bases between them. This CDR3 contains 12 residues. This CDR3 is CSVGGPNEKLFF. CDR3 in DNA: TGCAGCGTTGGGGGTCCGAATGAAAAACTGTTTTTT.

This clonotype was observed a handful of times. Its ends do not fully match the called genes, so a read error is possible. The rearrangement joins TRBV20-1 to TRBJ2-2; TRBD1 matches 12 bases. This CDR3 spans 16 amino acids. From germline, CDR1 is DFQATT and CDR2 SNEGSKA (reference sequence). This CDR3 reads CCARDRGQSNTGELFF. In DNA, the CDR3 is TGCTGTGCTCGGGACAGGGGGCAATCGAACACCGGGGAGCTGTTTTTT.

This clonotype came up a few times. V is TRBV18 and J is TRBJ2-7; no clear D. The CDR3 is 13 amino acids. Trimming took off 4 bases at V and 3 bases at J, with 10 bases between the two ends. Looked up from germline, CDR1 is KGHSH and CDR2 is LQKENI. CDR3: CASSQRSDYEQYF. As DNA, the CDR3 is TGTGCCAGCTCACAACGAAGCGACTACGAGCAGTACTTC.

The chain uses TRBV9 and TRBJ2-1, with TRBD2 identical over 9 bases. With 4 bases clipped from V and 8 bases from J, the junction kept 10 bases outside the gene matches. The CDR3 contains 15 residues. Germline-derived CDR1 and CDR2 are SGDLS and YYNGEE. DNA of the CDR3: TGTGCCAGCAGCCCGCGGGGTAGCGGGAGACATGAGCAGTTCTTC. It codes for CASSPRGSGRHEQFF.

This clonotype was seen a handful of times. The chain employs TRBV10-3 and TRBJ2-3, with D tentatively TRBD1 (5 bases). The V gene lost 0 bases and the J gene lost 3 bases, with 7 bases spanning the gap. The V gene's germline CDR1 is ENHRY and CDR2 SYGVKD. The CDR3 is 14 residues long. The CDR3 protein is CAISESDTTDTQYF. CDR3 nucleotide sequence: TGTGCCATCAGTGAGTCGGACACAACAGATACGCAGTATTTT.

The DNA of the CDR3 is TGTGCCACCCGAGGGGCTACTGCTAATGAAAAACTGTTTTTT. Translating gives CATRGATANEKLFF. This chain uses TRBV6-1 with TRBJ1-4; a weak D match, TRBD1 (5 bases). CDR3 length: 14 amino acids. Germline-derived CDR1 and CDR2 are MNHNS and SASEGT. Trimming removed 10 bases at V and 3 bases at J, with 15 bases between.